This T cell receptor beta chain is drawn from a study of blood T cell repertoires in COVID-19. Background on the study: Donors in the United States, Italy and Spain gave samples during acute or convalescent COVID-19. T cells, B-cell-depleted T cells, or PBMCs supplied cDNA or gDNA.

The CDR3 is 13 amino acids. CDR1 is SNHLY and CDR2 is FYNNEI in the germline V gene. The trim removed 4 bases at V and 4 bases at J, leaving 4 bases unmatched. This clone was counted a single time. Original processing notes: For nucleated cells, counts were estimated from reference gene primer amplification. Generated by immunoSEQ multiplex PCR, the TCRdb table keeps only in-frame clones and is missing some. D and trimming come from the DNA, and the V and J calls and clone size come from that table. The data show roughly 260,000 clones, with about 80% seen just once and 4.9% held by the top ten. What was sequenced was peripheral blood. The clonotype was recovered from a woman older than 75 with active or convalescent COVID-19. This chain uses TRBV2 with TRBJ2-7, with 7 nucleotides matching TRBD1. The CDR3: CASSVRTGYEQYF. CDR3 sequence (DNA): TGTGCCAGCAGTGTAAGGACAGGATACGAGCAGTACTTC.